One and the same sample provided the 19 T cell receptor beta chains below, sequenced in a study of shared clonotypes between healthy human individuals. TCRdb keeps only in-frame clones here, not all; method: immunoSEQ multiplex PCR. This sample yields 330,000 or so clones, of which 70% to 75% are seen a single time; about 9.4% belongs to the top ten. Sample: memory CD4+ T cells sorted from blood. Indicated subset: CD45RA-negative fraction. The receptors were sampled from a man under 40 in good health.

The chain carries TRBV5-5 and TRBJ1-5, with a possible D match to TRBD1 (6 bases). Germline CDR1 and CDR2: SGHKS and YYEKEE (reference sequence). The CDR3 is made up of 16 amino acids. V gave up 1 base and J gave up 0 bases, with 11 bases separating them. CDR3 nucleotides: TGTGCCAGCAGCTTGAAGGGGGTCTATAGCAATCAGCCCCAGCATTTT. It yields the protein CASSLKGVYSNQPQHF.

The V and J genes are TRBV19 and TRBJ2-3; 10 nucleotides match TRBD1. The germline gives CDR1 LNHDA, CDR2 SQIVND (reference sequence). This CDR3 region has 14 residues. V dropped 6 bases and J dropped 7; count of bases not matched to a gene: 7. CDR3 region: CASRNPGQGNTQYF. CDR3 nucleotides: TGTGCCAGTAGAAATCCGGGACAGGGGAATACGCAGTATTTT. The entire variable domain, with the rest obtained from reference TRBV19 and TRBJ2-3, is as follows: DGGITQSPKYLFRKEGQNVTLSCEQNLNHDAMYWYRQDPGQGLRLIYYSQIVNDFQKGDIAEGYSVSREKKESFPLTVTSAQKNPTAFYLCASRNPGQGNTQYFGPGTRLTVL.

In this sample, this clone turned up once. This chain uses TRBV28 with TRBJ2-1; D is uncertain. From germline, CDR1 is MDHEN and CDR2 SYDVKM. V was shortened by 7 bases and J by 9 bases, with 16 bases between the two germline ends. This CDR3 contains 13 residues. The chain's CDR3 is CASNSLSVREQFF. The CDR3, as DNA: TGTGCCAGCAACAGTTTATCCGTTCGTGAGCAGTTCTTC.

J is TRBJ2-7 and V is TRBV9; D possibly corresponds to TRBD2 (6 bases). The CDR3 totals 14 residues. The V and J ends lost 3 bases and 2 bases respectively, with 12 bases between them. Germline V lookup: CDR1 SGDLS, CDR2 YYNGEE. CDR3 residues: CASSAGAYAYEQYF. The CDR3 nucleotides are TGTGCCAGCAGCGCGGGAGCCTACGCCTACGAGCAGTACTTC.

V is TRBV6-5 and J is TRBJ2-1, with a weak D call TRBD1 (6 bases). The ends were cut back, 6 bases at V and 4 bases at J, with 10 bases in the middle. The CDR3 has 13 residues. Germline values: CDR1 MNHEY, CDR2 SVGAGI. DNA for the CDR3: TGTGCCAGCAGCAGGGGCCTGTACAATGAGCAGTTCTTC. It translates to CASSRGLYNEQFF.

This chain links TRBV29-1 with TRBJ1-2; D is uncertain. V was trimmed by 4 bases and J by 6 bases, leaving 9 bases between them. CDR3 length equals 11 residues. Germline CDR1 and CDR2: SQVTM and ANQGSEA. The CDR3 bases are TGCAGCGTTGGGGGTCAGGATGGCTACACCTTC. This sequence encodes CSVGGQDGYTF.

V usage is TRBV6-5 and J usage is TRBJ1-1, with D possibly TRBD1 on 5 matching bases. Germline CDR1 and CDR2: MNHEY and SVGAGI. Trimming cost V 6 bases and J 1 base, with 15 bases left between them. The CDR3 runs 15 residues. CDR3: CASRISRDQNTEAFF. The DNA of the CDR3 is TGTGCCAGCAGGATAAGCCGGGACCAGAACACTGAAGCTTTCTTT.

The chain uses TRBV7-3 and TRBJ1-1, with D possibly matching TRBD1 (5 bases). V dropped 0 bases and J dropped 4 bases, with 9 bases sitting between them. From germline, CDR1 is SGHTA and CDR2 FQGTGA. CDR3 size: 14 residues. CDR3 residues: CASSLTGEATEAFF. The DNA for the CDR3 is TGTGCCAGCAGCTTAACAGGGGAGGCCACTGAAGCTTTCTTT.

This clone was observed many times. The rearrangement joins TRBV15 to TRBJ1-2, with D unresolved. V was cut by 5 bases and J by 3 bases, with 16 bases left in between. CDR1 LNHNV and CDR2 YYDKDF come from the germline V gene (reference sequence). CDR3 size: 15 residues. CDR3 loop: CATSPDPSSDYGYTF. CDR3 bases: TGTGCCACCAGCCCCGACCCTAGCAGCGACTATGGCTACACCTTC. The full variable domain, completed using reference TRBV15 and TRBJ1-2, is DAMVIQNPRYQVTQFGKPVTLSCSQTLNHNVMYWYQQKSSQAPKLLFHYYDKDFNNEADTPDNFQSRRPNTSFCFLDIRSPGLGDTAMYLCATSPDPSSDYGYTFGSGTRLTVV.

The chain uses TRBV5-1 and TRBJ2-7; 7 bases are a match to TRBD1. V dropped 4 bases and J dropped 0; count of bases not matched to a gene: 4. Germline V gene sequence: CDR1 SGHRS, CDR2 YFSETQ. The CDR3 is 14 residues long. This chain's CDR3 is CASSMGQLSYEQYF. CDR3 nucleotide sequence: TGCGCCAGCAGCATGGGACAGCTCTCCTACGAGCAGTACTTC.

CDR3 coding DNA: TGCAGCGTTCCTGGGGTACTAGCGGGGAAATACAATGAGCAGTTCTTC. Encoded protein: CSVPGVLAGKYNEQFF. The rearrangement joins TRBV29-1 to TRBJ2-1, with 10 bases matching TRBD2. This CDR3 has 16 residues. Germline lookup yields CDR1 SQVTM and CDR2 ANQGSEA. After removal of 5 bases from V and 4 bases from J, the junction contained 11 bases not matched to a gene.

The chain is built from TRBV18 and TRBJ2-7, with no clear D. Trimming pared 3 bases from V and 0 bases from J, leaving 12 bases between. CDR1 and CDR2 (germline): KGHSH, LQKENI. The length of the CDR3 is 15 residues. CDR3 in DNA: TGTGCCAGCTCACCCCCCAGTTCCAGCTCCTACGAGCAGTACTTC. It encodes CASSPPSSSSYEQYF.

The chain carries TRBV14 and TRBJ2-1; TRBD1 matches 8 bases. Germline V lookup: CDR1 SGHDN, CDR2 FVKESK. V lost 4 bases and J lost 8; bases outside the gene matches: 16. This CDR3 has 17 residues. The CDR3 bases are TGTGCCAGCAGCCCCGAGTGGGGGACAGGTCTATATCATGAGCAGTTCTTC. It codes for CASSPEWGTGLYHEQFF.

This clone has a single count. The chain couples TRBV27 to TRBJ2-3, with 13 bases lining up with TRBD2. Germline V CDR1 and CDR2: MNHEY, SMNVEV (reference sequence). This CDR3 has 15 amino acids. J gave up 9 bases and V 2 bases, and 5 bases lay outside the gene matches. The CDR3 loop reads CASSLLGLAGSTQYF. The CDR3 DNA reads TGTGCCAGCAGTTTACTGGGACTAGCGGGGTCGACGCAGTATTTT.

The CDR3 is CASSPQGRGQPQHF. Written as DNA, the CDR3 is TGTGCCAGCTCACCACAGGGGCGCGGTCAGCCCCAGCATTTT. This chain links TRBV18 with TRBJ1-5, with D possibly TRBD1 on 5 matching bases. Germline CDR1 and CDR2: KGHSH and LQKENI. Trimming pared 1 base from V and 6 bases from J, leaving 10 bases between. The length of the CDR3 is 14 residues.

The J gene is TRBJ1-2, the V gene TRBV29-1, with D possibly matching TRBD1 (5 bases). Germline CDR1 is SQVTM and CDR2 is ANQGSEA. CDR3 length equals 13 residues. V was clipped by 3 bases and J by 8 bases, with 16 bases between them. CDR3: CSVEAGWSGGYTF. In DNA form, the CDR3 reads TGCAGCGTTGAGGCAGGGTGGAGTGGAGGCTACACCTTC.

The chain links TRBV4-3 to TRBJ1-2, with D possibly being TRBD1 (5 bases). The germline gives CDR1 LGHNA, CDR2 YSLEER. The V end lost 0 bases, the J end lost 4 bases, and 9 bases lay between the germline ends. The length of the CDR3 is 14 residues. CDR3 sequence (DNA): TGCGCCAGCAGCCAAGACCAGGGTCGCTATGGCTACACCTTC. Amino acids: CASSQDQGRYGYTF.

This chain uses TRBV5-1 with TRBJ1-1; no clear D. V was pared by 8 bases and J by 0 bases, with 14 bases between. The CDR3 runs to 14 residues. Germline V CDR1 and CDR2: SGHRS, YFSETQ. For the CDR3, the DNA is TGCGCCAGTTTTCCCGGTCTTATGAACACTGAAGCTTTCTTT. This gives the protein CASFPGLMNTEAFF.

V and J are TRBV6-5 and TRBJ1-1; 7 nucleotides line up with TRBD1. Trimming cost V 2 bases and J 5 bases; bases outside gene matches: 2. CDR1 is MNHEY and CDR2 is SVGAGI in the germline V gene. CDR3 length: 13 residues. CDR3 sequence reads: CASSYRGRTEAFF. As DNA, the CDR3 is TGTGCCAGCAGTTACAGGGGGCGGACTGAAGCTTTCTTT.